One sample yielded the 11 T cell receptor beta chains listed below, sequenced in a study of TIL therapy for anti-PD-1-resistant metastatic lung cancer. Documented time point: pre-treatment sample, taken before nivolumab and TIL therapy. The immunoSEQ assay was v3. Generated by immunoSEQ multiplex PCR, the TCRdb table keeps only in-frame clones and is missing some. The sample holds some 57,000 clones, about nine tenths seen once. The sequenced sample was blood, obtained at baseline. Every receptor here comes from a person aged 25-79 years with non-small cell lung cancer.

The chain combines TRBV6-5 with TRBJ2-1, with TRBD1 matching over 7 bases. There are 15 residues in the CDR3. Germline lookup yields CDR1 MNHEY and CDR2 SVGAGI. V gave up 6 bases and J gave up 9 bases; unmatched junction bases: 14. The CDR3 bases are TGTGCCAGCAGCCCCACTCCCGACAGGGTTTCTGAGCAGTTCTTC. Residues: CASSPTPDRVSEQFF.

The genes are TRBV29-1 and TRBJ1-1; 7 positions match TRBD1. The junction had 12 bases not matched to a gene; V was cut back by 6 bases and J by 5 bases. The CDR3 has 14 residues. CDR1 and CDR2 (germline): SQVTM, ANQGSEA. DNA for the CDR3: TGCAGCGTCCACCTCAGGGGGAAAAAGACTGAAGCTTTCTTT. Its translation is CSVHLRGKKTEAFF. The entire variable domain, with the rest obtained from reference TRBV29-1 and TRBJ1-1, is as follows: SAVISQKPSRDICQRGTSLTIQCQVDSQVTMMFWYRQQPGQSLTLIATANQGSEATYESGFVIDKFPISRPNLTFSTLTVSNMSPEDSSIYLCSVHLRGKKTEAFFGQGTRLTVV.

This chain links TRBV9 with TRBJ2-4; 12 nucleotides align to TRBD1. The junction had 17 bases not matched to a gene; V was cut back by 4 bases and J by 3 bases. Germline V CDR1 and CDR2: SGDLS, YYNGEE. The CDR3 loop spans 20 amino acids. CDR3 residues: CASSPSWDRGPLSDKNIQYF. The CDR3 bases are TGTGCCAGCAGCCCCAGTTGGGACAGGGGGCCCCTATCGGACAAAAACATTCAGTACTTC.

The chain recombines TRBV27 with TRBJ2-2; no definite D call. V lost 3 bases and J 4 bases, leaving 12 bases between the germline ends. The CDR3 spans 15 residues. The germline CDR1 and CDR2 sequences are MNHEY and SMNVEV (reference sequence). CDR3 region: CASSFRKSTTGELFF. As DNA, the CDR3 is TGTGCCAGCAGTTTCCGGAAGTCAACCACCGGGGAGCTGTTTTTT.

This chain joins TRBV27 and TRBJ1-1; tentative D call: TRBD1 (5 bases). Trimming removed 9 bases from V and 3 bases from J, with 14 bases in between. The CDR3 is 13 amino acids. Germline loops: CDR1 MNHEY, CDR2 SMNVEV (reference sequence). CDR3 residues: CASLQRGDTEAFF. The DNA for the CDR3 is TGTGCCAGTCTCCAAAGAGGGGACACTGAAGCTTTCTTT.

The V call is TRBV19, the J call TRBJ1-5; 8 bases fit TRBD1. This CDR3 has 15 residues. The V segment lost 3 bases and the J segment 9 bases; nucleotides outside the gene matches: 10. Germline CDR1 reads LNHDA; CDR2 reads SQIVND (reference sequence). CDR3 in amino acids: CASSITLTGEPPQHF. DNA of the CDR3: TGTGCCAGTAGTATCACGCTGACAGGGGAGCCGCCCCAGCATTTT.

The V call is TRBV27, the J call TRBJ2-7, with D tentatively TRBD1 (6 bases). Between the trimmed V and J ends, which lost 2 bases and 0 bases, there was a span of 20 bases. Germline V lookup: CDR1 MNHEY, CDR2 SMNVEV (reference sequence). The CDR3 covers 18 residues. CDR3 nucleotides: TGTGCCAGCAGTTTAAGGCAAACAGGGACAATCAGCTCCTACGAGCAGTACTTC. Translated: CASSLRQTGTISSYEQYF.

The chain links TRBV21-1 to TRBJ1-2. TRBV21-1 is assigned pseudogene status. The CDR3 totals 17 residues. The CDR3, as DNA: TGTGCCAGCAGCAAAGGGGTACGGGGGGTCCTAAACTATGGCTACACCTTC. As protein: CASSKGVRGVLNYGYTF.

The chain employs TRBV5-1 and TRBJ2-3; 12 bases fit TRBD2. Germline values: CDR1 SGHRS, CDR2 YFSETQ. The CDR3 sequence is 17 residues long. V shed 3 bases and J 7 bases; nucleotides not matched to a gene: 12. CDR3 region: CASSSQASGGAGYTQYF. DNA for the CDR3: TGCGCCAGCAGCTCCCAGGCTAGCGGGGGGGCGGGATATACGCAGTATTTT.

In this sample, this clone turned up once. The J gene is TRBJ2-1, the V gene TRBV2, with unresolved D. The V end lost 3 bases, the J end lost 0 bases, and 9 bases lay between the germline ends. The CDR3 runs 15 residues. Germline values: CDR1 SNHLY, CDR2 FYNNEI. The DNA of the CDR3 is TGTGCCAGCAGTGAGGCCAGCGTCTCCTACAATGAGCAGTTCTTC. Amino acid sequence: CASSEASVSYNEQFF.

A few counts support this clone. This chain connects TRBV28 to TRBJ1-5; D is perhaps TRBD1 (5 bases). This CDR3 is built from 14 residues. V was trimmed by 9 bases and J by 6 bases, leaving 18 bases between them. Germline assignment: CDR1 MDHEN and CDR2 SYDVKM. The CDR3 region is CASTVQGPLQPQHF. The CDR3 coding sequence is TGTGCCAGTACAGTCCAGGGCCCCCTTCAGCCCCAGCATTTT.